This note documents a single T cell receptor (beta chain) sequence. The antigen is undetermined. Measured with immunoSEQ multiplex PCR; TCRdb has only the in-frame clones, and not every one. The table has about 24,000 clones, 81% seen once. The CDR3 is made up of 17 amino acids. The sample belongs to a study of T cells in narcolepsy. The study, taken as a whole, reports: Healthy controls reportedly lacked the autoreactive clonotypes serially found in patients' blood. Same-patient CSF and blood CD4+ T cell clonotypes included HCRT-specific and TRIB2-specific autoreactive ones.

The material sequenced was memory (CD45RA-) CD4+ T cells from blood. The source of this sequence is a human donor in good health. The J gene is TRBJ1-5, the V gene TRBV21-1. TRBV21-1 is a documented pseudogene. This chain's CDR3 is CASSDRRDEYSNQPQHF. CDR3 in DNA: TGTGCCAGCAGCGACCGCCGGGATGAGTATAGCAATCAGCCCCAGCATTTT.